The sequence of this TCR beta chain was determined in a study of T cell repertoires in ileal Crohn's disease (dated by TCRdb to between 2018 and 2021). Context from the whole study: The median duration of disease was about 7.3 years, and at the time of surgery about 35% of patients were active smokers. Running in parallel with the study was a multicentre cohort set up to find predictors of early endoscopic recurrence following ileocolonic resection. TCR repertoire analysis was done in 45 to 65 Crohn's disease patients from a prospective multicentre cohort. M6 samples were neoterminal ileum biopsies taken at postoperative colonoscopy. Postoperative therapy was given to about half of the patients, with thiopurines administered to more than 10 patients and anti-TNF agents administered to about 20 patients. A Rutgeerts score higher than i0 was the definition used for endoscopic postoperative recurrence. Surgery was performed for a complication in all patients, with stricturing disease in approximately 60% and penetrating disease in roughly 40%. A total of 170 or so mucosal samples from some 60 patients were sequenced, with samples obtained at several locations on the surgical specimen and at postoperative endoscopy.

For commercial TCRB immunosequencing, approximately 460 nanograms of biopsy DNA were submitted for each sample. A two-step, amplification bias-controlled multiplex PCR was used by Adaptive Biotechnology to amplify CDR3 regions from genomic DNA. In the first PCR, primers covered every V and J gene segment, and in the second PCR, barcodes and Illumina adapters were added. An Illumina instrument was used to sequence the CDR3 libraries. The published analysis was carried out like this. The analysis drew on both the pipelines supplied by the vendor and custom analysis of the raw data in R/Bioconductor running R version 3.3.0. Clonality, which ranges from 0 to 1, was calculated as the inverse of the normalised Shannon entropy across all productive clones. High-frequency clones were defined as the share of the repertoire occupied by the top 100 clones, with only clones passing a 95% confidence test being retained. Repertoire diversity was measured with the Simpson index, and overlap between samples was measured with the Morisita-Horn index. The source is immuneACCESS, and TCRdb retained only in-frame sequences with V and J called. Part of the clones is not carried over; for the studies checked, unresolved V genes explain less than half of this, and the remainder is unexplained. V and J calls plus clone size are reproduced from that table; the DNA served to infer D and trimming. This sample gives about 4,500 clones in total; roughly 85% of them show up just once. The ten largest make up 4.3% of the sample.

As regards this clone: No antigen is known for it. No base-level quality is on record; no much larger clone is a single base apart.

The time point label of this sample denotes: neoterminal ileum biopsy at postoperative endoscopy, about 6 months after surgery. To be eligible, patients had to be adults with ileal or ileocolonic Crohn's disease and an indication for ileocolonic resection. Whole ileal mucosal biopsies were stored frozen at -80°C before DNA extraction. A TRizol-based method was used to extract genomic DNA from the frozen whole biopsies, and the DNA was quantified with a NanoDrop 2000 spectrophotometer. Beyond this particular receptor, the publication reports: Compared with CD4 T cells, sorted CD8 T cells held more high-frequency clones, which suggests that the mucosal expansions were mostly CD8. Higher percentages of high-frequency clones at the time of surgery were linked to endoscopic recurrence, and every patient with clonality above 26.8% (18/57) had recurrence. Only a subgroup of patients, of unstated size, had mucosal CD4 and CD8 T cells sorted and sequenced. A significantly higher proportion of clonal expansions was observed in active smokers at surgery than in non-smokers (about 25% vs 20%, p=0.02). Within the first year after surgery, the timing of postoperative endoscopy varied, and the median delay was about seven months.

The specimen sequenced was ileal tissue. The TCR comes from an adult with Crohn's disease.

In nucleotide form, the sequence is TGTGCCAGCAGTTTGGGACGGGGCGGATCGAACGACAATGAGCAGTTCTTC. The encoded protein is CASSLGRGGSNDNEQFF. This sequence uses TRBV6-7 and TRBJ2-1; the D segment might be TRBD1 or TRBD2, since each matches 5 bases. TRBV6-7 is an ORF, and what it does is uncertain. Reading from cysteine to phenylalanine, the CDR3 counts 17 amino acids. The kept DNA is CDR3 alone, 51 bases in frame from the first base. V is clipped by 4 bases and J by 5 bases, and the sequence between their germline boundaries is 21 bases long.